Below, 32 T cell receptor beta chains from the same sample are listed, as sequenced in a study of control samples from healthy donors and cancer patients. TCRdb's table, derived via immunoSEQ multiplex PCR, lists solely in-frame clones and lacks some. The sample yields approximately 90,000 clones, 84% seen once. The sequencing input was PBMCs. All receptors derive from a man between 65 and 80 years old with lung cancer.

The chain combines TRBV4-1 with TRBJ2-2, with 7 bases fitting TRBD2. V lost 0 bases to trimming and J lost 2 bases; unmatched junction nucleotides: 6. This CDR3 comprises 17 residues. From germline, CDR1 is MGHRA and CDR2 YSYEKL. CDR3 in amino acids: CASSQDESGANTGELFF. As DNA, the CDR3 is TGCGCCAGCAGCCAAGATGAGAGCGGGGCTAACACCGGGGAGCTGTTTTTT.

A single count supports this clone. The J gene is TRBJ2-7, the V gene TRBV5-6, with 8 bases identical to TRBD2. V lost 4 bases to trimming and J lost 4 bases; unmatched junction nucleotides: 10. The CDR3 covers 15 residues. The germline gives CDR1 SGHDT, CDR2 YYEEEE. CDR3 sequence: CASSGGLANTYEQYF. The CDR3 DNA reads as TGTGCCAGCAGCGGCGGACTAGCTAACACATACGAGCAGTACTTC.

CDR3 in amino acids: CASSTTSGYNEQFF. The CDR3 DNA reads TGTGCCAGCAGCACGACTAGCGGATACAATGAGCAGTTCTTC. The V and J genes are TRBV3-1 (or the pseudogene TRBV3-2) and TRBJ2-1, with 9 bases identical to TRBD2. The CDR3 extends over 14 amino acids. From germline, CDR1 is LGHDT and CDR2 YNNKEL (reference sequence). The junction had 3 bases not matched to a gene; V was cut back by 5 bases and J by 4 bases.

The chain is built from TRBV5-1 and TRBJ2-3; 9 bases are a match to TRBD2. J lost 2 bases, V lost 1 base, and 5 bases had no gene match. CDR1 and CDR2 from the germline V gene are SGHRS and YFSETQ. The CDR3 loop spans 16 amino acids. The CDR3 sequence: CASSLRRGGHTDTQYF. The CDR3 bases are TGCGCCAGCAGCTTGCGGCGGGGGGGCCACACAGATACGCAGTATTTT.

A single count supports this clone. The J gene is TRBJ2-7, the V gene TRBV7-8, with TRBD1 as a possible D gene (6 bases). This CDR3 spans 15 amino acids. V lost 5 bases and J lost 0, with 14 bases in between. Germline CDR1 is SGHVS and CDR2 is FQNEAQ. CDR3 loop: CASSRDRTSSYEQYF. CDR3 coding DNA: TGTGCCAGCAGCCGCGACAGGACCAGCTCCTACGAGCAGTACTTC.

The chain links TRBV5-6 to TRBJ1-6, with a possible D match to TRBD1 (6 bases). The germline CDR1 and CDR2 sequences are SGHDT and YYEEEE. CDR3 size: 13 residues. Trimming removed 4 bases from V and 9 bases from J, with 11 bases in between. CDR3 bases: TGTGCCAGCAGCCCGGACAGAGGTTCACCCCTCCACTTT. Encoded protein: CASSPDRGSPLHF. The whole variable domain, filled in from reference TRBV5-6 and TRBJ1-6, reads DAGVTQSPTHLIKTRGQQVTLRCSPKSGHDTVSWYQQALGQGPQFIFQYYEEEERQRGNFPDRFSGHQFPNYSSELNVNALLLGDSALYLCASSPDRGSPLHFGNGTRLTVT.

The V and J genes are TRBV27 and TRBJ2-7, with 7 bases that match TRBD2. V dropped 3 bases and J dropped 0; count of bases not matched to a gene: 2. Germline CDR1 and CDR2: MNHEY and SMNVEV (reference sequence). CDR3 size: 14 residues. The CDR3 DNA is TGTGCCAGCAGTTTGAGGGAGGGCTCCTACGAGCAGTACTTC. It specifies CASSLREGSYEQYF.

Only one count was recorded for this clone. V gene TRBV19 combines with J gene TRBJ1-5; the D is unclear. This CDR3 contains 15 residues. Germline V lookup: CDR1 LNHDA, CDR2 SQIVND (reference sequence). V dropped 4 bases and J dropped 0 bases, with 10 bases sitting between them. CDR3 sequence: CASSKGSLSNQPQHF. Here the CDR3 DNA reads TGTGCCAGTAGTAAGGGCAGCCTTAGCAATCAGCCCCAGCATTTT.

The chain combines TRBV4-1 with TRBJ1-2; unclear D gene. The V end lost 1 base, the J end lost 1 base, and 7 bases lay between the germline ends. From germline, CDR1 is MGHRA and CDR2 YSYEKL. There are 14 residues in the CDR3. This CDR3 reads CASSQVSGNYGYTF. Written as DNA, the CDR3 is TGCGCCAGCAGCCAAGTATCCGGTAACTATGGCTACACCTTC.

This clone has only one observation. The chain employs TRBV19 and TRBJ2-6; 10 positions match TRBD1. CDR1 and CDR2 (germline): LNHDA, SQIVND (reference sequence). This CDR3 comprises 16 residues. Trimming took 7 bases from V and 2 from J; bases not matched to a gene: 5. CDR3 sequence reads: CASTGQGIPGANVLTF. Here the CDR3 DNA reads TGTGCCAGTACGGGACAGGGGATCCCTGGGGCCAACGTCCTGACTTTC.

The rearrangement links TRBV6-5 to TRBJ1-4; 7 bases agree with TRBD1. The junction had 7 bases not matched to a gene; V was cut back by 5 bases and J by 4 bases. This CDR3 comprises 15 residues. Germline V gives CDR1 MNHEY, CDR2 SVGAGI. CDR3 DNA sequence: TGTGCCAGCAGTCCGACAGGGTTGGGTAATGAAAAACTGTTTTTT. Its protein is CASSPTGLGNEKLFF.

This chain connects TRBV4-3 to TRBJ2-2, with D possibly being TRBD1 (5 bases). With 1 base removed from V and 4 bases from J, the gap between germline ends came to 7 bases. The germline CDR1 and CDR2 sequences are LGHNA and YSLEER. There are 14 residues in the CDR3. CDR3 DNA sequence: TGCGCCAGCAGCCAAGCAGGGATCACCGGGGAGCTGTTTTTT. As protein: CASSQAGITGELFF.

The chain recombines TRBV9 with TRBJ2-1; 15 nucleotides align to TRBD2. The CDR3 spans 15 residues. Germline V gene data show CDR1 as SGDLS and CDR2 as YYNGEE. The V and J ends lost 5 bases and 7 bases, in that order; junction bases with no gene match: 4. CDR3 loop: CASRRTSGGENEQFF. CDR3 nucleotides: TGTGCCAGCAGACGGACTAGCGGGGGGGAAAATGAGCAGTTCTTC.

CDR3: CASSPGQAYYGYTF. The CDR3 DNA is TGTGCCAGCAGCCCGGGACAGGCTTACTATGGCTACACCTTC. The rearrangement uses TRBV5-6 and TRBJ1-2; 8 nucleotides align to TRBD1. Germline lookup yields CDR1 SGHDT and CDR2 YYEEEE. With 4 bases clipped from V and 3 bases from J, the junction kept 5 bases outside the gene matches. CDR3 length: 14 amino acids.

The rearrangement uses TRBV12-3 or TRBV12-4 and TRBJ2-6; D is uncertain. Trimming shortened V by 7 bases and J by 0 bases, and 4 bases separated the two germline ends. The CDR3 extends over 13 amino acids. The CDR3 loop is CASKSSGANVLTF. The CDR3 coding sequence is TGTGCCAGCAAATCCTCTGGGGCCAACGTCCTGACTTTC.

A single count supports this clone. The CDR3 DNA is TGTGCCAGCAGTACGACAGGGAGTGGGGCCAACGTCCTGACTTTC. As protein: CASSTTGSGANVLTF. The chain combines TRBV6-6 with TRBJ2-6; 7 positions agree with TRBD1. The CDR3 covers 15 residues. V was pared by 5 bases and J by 3 bases, with 4 bases of the junction left unmatched. Germline V CDR1 and CDR2: MNHNY, SVGAGI (reference sequence).

CDR3 DNA: TGTGCCAGCAGCTTAGTTGTCGCTAGCACAGATACGCAGTATTTT. Its protein product is CASSLVVASTDTQYF. The chain has TRBV7-6 and TRBJ2-3; D call uncertain. The V end was cut by 1 base, the J end by 0 bases, with 8 bases between. The CDR3 has 15 amino acids. Germline V gene sequence: CDR1 SGHVS, CDR2 FNYEAQ.

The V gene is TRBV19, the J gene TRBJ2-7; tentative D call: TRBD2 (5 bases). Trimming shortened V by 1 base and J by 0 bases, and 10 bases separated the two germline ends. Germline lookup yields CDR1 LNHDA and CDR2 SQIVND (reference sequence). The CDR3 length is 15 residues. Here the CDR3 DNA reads TGTGCCAGTAGTATAGCAATGGGGAGCTCCTACGAGCAGTACTTC. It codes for CASSIAMGSSYEQYF.

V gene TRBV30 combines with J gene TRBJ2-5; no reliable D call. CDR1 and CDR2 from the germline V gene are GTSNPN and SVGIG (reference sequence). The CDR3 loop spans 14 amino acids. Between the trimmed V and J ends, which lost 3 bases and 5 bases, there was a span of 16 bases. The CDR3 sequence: CAWSLSDAWETQYF. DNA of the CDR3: TGTGCCTGGAGCTTATCGGACGCTTGGGAGACCCAGTACTTC.

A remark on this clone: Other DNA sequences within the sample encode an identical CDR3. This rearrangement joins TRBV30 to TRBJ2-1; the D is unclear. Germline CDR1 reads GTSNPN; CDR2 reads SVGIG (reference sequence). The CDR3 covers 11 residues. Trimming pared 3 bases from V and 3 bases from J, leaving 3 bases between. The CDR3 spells CAWRDYNEQFF. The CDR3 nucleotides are TGTGCCTGGAGGGACTACAATGAGCAGTTCTTC. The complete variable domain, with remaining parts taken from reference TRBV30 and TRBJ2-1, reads SQTIHQWPATLVQPVGSPLSLECTVEGTSNPNLYWYRQAAGRGLQLLFYSVGIGQISSEVPQNLSASRPQDRQFILSSKKLLLSDSGFYLCAWRDYNEQFFGPGTRLTVL.

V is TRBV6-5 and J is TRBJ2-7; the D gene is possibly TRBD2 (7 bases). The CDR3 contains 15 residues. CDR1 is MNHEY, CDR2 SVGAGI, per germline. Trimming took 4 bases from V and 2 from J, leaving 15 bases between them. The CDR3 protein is CASSSGGGGTYEQYF. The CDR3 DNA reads TGTGCCAGCAGTTCGGGGGGCGGAGGGACCTACGAGCAGTACTTC.

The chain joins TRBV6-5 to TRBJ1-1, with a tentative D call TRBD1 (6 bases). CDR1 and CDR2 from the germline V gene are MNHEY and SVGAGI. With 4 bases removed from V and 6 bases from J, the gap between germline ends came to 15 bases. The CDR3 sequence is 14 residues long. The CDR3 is CASSSDEGQPEAFF. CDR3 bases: TGTGCCAGCAGTTCCGACGAGGGACAACCTGAAGCTTTCTTT.

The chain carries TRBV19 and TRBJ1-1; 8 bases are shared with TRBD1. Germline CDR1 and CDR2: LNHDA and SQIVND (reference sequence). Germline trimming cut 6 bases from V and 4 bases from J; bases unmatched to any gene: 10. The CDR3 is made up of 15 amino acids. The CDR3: CASSPTGGISTEAFF. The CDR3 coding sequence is TGTGCCAGTAGCCCAACAGGGGGGATCAGCACTGAAGCTTTCTTT.

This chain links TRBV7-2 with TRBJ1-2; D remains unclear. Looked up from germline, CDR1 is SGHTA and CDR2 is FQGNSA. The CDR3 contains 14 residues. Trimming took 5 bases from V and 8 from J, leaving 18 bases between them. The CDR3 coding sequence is TGTGCCAGCAGCGCCAGCGTCAGCATGGGGGGCTACACCTTC. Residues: CASSASVSMGGYTF.

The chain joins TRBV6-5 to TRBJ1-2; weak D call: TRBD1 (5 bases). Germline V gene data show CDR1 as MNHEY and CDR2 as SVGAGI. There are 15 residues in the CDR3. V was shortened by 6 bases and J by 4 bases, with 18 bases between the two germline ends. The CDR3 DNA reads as TGTGCCAGCAGGCCCTTAAGGAGGGACCTCTATGGCTACACCTTC. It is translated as CASRPLRRDLYGYTF.

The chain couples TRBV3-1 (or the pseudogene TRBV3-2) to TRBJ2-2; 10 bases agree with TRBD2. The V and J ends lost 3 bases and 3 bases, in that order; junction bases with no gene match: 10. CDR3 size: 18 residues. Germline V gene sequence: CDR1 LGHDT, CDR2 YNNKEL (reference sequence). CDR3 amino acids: CASSHLSGGAGDTGELFF. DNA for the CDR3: TGTGCCAGCAGCCACCTAAGCGGGGGGGCCGGGGACACCGGGGAGCTGTTTTTT.

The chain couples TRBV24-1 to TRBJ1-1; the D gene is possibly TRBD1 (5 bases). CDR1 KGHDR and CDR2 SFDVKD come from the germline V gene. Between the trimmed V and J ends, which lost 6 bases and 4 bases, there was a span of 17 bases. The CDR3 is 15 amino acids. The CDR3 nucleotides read TGTGCCACCAGTTCCAACCCTCCGGGACTCACTGAAGCTTTCTTT. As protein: CATSSNPPGLTEAFF.

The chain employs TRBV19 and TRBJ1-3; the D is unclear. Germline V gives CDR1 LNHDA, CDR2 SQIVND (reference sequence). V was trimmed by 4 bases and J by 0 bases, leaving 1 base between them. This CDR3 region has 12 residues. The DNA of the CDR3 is TGTGCCAGTAGTAACTCTGGAAACACCATATATTTT. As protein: CASSNSGNTIYF.

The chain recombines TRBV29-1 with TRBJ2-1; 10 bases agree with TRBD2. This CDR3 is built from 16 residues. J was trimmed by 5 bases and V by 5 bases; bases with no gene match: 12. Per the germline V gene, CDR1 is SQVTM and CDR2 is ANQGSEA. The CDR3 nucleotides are TGCAGCGTTAAGGCGGGTACAACTAGCGGGGACAATGAGCAGTTCTTC. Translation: CSVKAGTTSGDNEQFF.

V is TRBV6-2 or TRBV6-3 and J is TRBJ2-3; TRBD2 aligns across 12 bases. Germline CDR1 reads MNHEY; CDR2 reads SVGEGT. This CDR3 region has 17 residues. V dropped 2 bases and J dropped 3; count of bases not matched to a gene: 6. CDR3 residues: CASSYLAGGLETDTQYF. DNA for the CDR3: TGTGCCAGCAGTTACCTAGCGGGGGGGCTGGAAACAGATACGCAGTATTTT.

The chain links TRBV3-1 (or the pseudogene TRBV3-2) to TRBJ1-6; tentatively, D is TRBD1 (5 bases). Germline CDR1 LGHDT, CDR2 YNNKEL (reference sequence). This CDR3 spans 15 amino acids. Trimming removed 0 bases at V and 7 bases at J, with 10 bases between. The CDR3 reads CASSQDLQVNSPLHF. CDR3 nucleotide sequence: TGTGCCAGCAGCCAAGATTTACAGGTGAATTCACCCCTCCACTTT.

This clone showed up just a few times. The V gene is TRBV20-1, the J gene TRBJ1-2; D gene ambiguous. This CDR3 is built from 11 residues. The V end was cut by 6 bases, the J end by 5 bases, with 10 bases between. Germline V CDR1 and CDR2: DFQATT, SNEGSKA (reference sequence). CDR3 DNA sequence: TGCAGTGCCCCTGACGTGTATGGCTACACCTTC. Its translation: CSAPDVYGYTF.